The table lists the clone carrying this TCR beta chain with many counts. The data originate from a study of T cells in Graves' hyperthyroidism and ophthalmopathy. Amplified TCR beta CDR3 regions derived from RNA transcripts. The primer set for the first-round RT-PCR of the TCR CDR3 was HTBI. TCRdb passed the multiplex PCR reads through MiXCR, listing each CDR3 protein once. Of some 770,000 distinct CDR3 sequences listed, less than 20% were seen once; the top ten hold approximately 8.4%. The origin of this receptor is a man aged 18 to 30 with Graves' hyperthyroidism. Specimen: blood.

The chain's CDR3 is CASSFQAGGFDEQFF. As DNA, the CDR3 is TGTGCCAGCAGTTTTCAAGCGGGAGGGTTTGATGAGCAGTTCTTC. This rearrangement joins TRBV27 to TRBJ2-1, with 10 bases identical to TRBD2. The CDR3 has 15 residues. V lost 3 bases to trimming and J lost 8 bases; unmatched junction nucleotides: 7. Germline CDR1 MNHEY, CDR2 SMNVEV (reference sequence).